This entry describes one T cell receptor beta chain. Its antigen remains unidentified. In the PCR, 60 Vbeta and 13 Jbeta primers were used. In the original workflow: Among the unique TCR beta chains that a later analysis counted, around 82 million in all, 9.5 million to 12 million were shared. The protocol was immunoSEQ multiplex PCR, while the TCRdb copy is restricted to in-frame clones and leaves out a portion. The DNA gave D and trimming, while V, J and clone size come from that table. In the table there are 100,000 or so clones, about 70% of which are singletons. This entry comes from a study of cytomegalovirus exposure and HLA in healthy donors. On the study more broadly: Unique TCRs from HLA-typed donors, roughly 87 million of them, were held in an early data release.

The CDR3 covers 15 residues. The V gene's germline CDR1 is SGHKS and CDR2 YYEKEE (reference sequence). After removal of 4 bases from V and 4 bases from J, the junction contained 6 bases not matched to a gene. The study's findings and limits: A later analysis, which compared TCR beta chains of equal frequency, found the HLA-associated ones more clonally expanded. Segments of the TCR beta V type were, in most cases, productive about 87% or about 30% of the time in an earlier analysis.

The genes are TRBV5-5 and TRBJ1-4; the match to TRBD1 covers 8 bases. Sequencing used PBMCs. The receptor was isolated from a man between 45 and 60 years old in good health and CMV-seropositive. The CDR3 is CASSLDGQGNEKLFF. The CDR3 coding sequence is TGTGCCAGCAGCCTTGACGGACAGGGTAATGAAAAACTGTTTTTT.